The present entry profiles one T cell receptor beta chain with its context. The data originate from a study of control samples from healthy donors and cancer patients. V dropped 5 bases and J dropped 4 bases, with 12 bases sitting between them. The germline CDR1 and CDR2 sequences are LNHDA and SQIVND (reference sequence). The CDR3 is made up of 14 amino acids. Assay: immunoSEQ multiplex PCR; the TCRdb copy retains only in-frame clones and omits some. Of over 150,000 clones in the sample, around nine tenths were seen once. V usage is TRBV19 and J usage is TRBJ2-1; D uncertain. The sample taken for sequencing was blood. This TCR was recovered from a man aged 25 to 45 in good health. The CDR3 DNA is TGTGCCAGTAGTCTTCTCCCAGGATACAATGAGCAGTTCTTC. Its protein is CASSLLPGYNEQFF.